Listed here are 10 T cell receptor beta chains from one sample, sequenced in a study of shared clonotypes between healthy human individuals. The table came from immunoSEQ multiplex PCR; TCRdb's copy has only in-frame clones and leaves some out. The data show 2.3 million or so clones, more than 80% seen once. The sequenced sample consisted of naive CD4+ T cells from PBMCs. The subset was: CD45RA+ positively selected. The receptor source for this set is a man aged 18 to 29 in good health. Some clones in this sample may be carry-over from other donors' samples.

This clone turned up a few times. This chain links TRBV20-1 with TRBJ1-2; a weak D match, TRBD1 (6 bases). The CDR3 is 11 residues long. Germline V lookup: CDR1 DFQATT, CDR2 SNEGSKA (reference sequence). Trimming shortened V by 3 bases and J by 9 bases, and 11 bases separated the two germline ends. CDR3 loop: CSARRGLSYTF. DNA of the CDR3: TGCAGTGCTAGGAGGGGGTTGAGCTACACCTTC.

This chain links TRBV27 with TRBJ2-7; TRBD2 matches 7 bases. Germline values: CDR1 MNHEY, CDR2 SMNVEV (reference sequence). V shed 8 bases, J shed 8 bases, and the junction held 18 bases outside the gene matches. The length of the CDR3 is 15 residues. The CDR3: CASRLRLAEPRKQYF. The CDR3 region has the DNA TGTGCCAGCCGACTTCGACTAGCAGAGCCCAGGAAGCAGTACTTC.

This clone was recorded only once. V gene TRBV6-6 combines with J gene TRBJ1-3; D gene uncertain. With 2 bases removed from V and 5 bases from J, the gap between germline ends came to 7 bases. This CDR3 region has 13 residues. CDR1 MNHNY and CDR2 SVGAGI come from the germline V gene (reference sequence). The CDR3 sequence: CASSYPGRNTIYF. The DNA of the CDR3 is TGTGCCAGCAGTTACCCGGGTAGAAACACCATATATTTT.

V and J are TRBV6-4 and TRBJ2-2; D may be TRBD2 (6 bases). Per the germline V gene, CDR1 is MRHNA and CDR2 is SNTAGT. This CDR3 spans 16 amino acids. V lost 6 bases to trimming and J lost 1 base, with 15 bases between them. The CDR3 DNA follows: TGTGCCAGCAGCGGTGGGAGGCGGGAGAACACCGGGGAGCTGTTTTTT. It specifies CASSGGRRENTGELFF.

This chain uses TRBV9 with TRBJ2-7; 7 positions match TRBD1. This CDR3 comprises 14 residues. The J segment lost 0 bases and the V segment lost 5 bases, leaving 5 bases of the junction unmatched. Germline loops: CDR1 SGDLS, CDR2 YYNGEE. The CDR3 region is CASSRQGDSYEQYF. CDR3 sequence (DNA): TGTGCCAGCAGTAGACAGGGCGACTCCTACGAGCAGTACTTC.

The V call is TRBV27, the J call TRBJ2-7; 8 bases are shared with TRBD1. The germline gives CDR1 MNHEY, CDR2 SMNVEV (reference sequence). V shed 6 bases, J shed 6 bases, and the junction held 7 bases outside the gene matches. This CDR3 comprises 13 residues. DNA of the CDR3: TGTGCCAGCAGGTCGACAGGGGTTGGCGAGCAGTACTTC. Amino acids: CASRSTGVGEQYF.

Points on this clone: The sample carries other DNA sequences with the same CDR3. The CDR3 DNA sequence: TGTGCCAGCAGCTTGGCCGGGACCCTGAACACTGAAGCTTTCTTT. Its protein product is CASSLAGTLNTEAFF. This rearrangement joins TRBV5-4 to TRBJ1-1; a weak D match, TRBD1 (5 bases). In germline, CDR1 is SGHNT, CDR2 YYREEE (reference sequence). Trimming took off 0 bases at V and 0 bases at J, with 9 bases between the two ends. The CDR3 is made up of 15 amino acids.

V usage is TRBV6-6 and J usage is TRBJ2-7, with D possibly matching TRBD2 (6 bases). This CDR3 is 13 amino acids long. Trimming stripped 2 bases from V and 9 bases from J, with 14 bases between. Germline-derived CDR1 and CDR2 are MNHNY and SVGAGI (reference sequence). The CDR3 coding sequence is TGTGCCAGCAGTTACAATGACCGGGGAGGGCAGTACTTC. It yields the protein CASSYNDRGGQYF.

V usage is TRBV29-1 and J usage is TRBJ1-3; a weak D match, TRBD1 (5 bases). This CDR3 is built from 14 residues. Germline values: CDR1 SQVTM, CDR2 ANQGSEA. Trimming took off 4 bases at V and 0 bases at J, with 10 bases between the two ends. CDR3 DNA: TGCAGCGTTGGGGACGGGAGCTCTGGAAACACCATATATTTT. Translated: CSVGDGSSGNTIYF.

A word on this clone: The same CDR3 can be traced to other DNA sequences in this sample. CDR3 sequence: CASSLGLAGGEQYF. In DNA form, the CDR3 reads TGCGCCAGCAGCTTGGGACTAGCGGGAGGCGAGCAGTACTTC. This rearrangement joins TRBV5-1 to TRBJ2-7, with TRBD2 matching over 13 bases. The CDR3 covers 14 residues. Per germline, CDR1 SGHRS and CDR2 YFSETQ. Germline trimming cut 0 bases from V and 6 bases from J; bases unmatched to any gene: 0.